A selection of T cell receptor beta chains follows, all from one sample in a study of blood T cell repertoires in COVID-19. Assay: immunoSEQ multiplex PCR; the TCRdb copy retains only in-frame clones and omits some. Among roughly 40,000 clones listed, about 89% were seen once. Material for sequencing was peripheral blood. The receptors were gathered from a human donor in a cohort sampled during active COVID-19. Both conserved end residues are part of each CDR3. Fields, in order: D gene, V gene, J gene, clone size, CDR3 protein, CDR3 DNA. D genes are given only for firm matches. The size field is filled for only some rows; it gives once, few, many or a size class.

>TRBD1|TRBV18|TRBJ1-1|-
CASSQGQGGTEAFF
TGTGCCAGCTCACAAGGACAGGGTGGGACTGAAGCTTTCTTT
>TRBD1|TRBV4-3|TRBJ2-2|-
CASSQGGTGTGELFF
TGCGCCAGCAGCCAAGGAGGGACAGGCACCGGGGAGCTGTTTTTT
>-|TRBV23-1|TRBJ2-5|-
CAGGTVQEETQYF
TGCGCCGGGGGGACGGTACAAGAAGAGACCCAGTACTTC
>-|TRBV12-3/TRBV12-4|TRBJ1-3|few
CASGRGSGNTIYF
TGTGCCAGCGGTAGAGGCTCTGGAAACACCATATATTTT
>-|TRBV5-1|TRBJ1-4|-
CASSPQGANEKLFF
TGCGCCAGCAGCCCCCAGGGTGCTAATGAAAAACTGTTTTTT
>-|TRBV10-3|TRBJ2-5|-
CAISESFREETQYF
TGTGCCATCAGTGAGTCGTTCAGGGAAGAGACCCAGTACTTC
>TRBD2|TRBV15|TRBJ2-3|-
CATSRDGASGSLSTDTQYF
TGTGCCACCAGCAGAGATGGGGCTAGCGGGAGCCTTTCCACAGATACGCAGTATTTT
>-|TRBV19|TRBJ2-3|-
CASSIDGAQYF
TGTGCCAGTAGTATAGACGGGGCGCAGTATTTT
>TRBD1|TRBV29-1|TRBJ1-1|-
CSVEGVTGGTEAFF
TGCAGCGTGGAAGGGGTGACAGGGGGCACTGAAGCTTTCTTT
>-|TRBV3-1/TRBV3-2|TRBJ2-1|once
CASSPPGSYNEQFF
TGTGCCAGCAGCCCTCCGGGGTCCTACAATGAGCAGTTCTTC
>TRBD2|TRBV2|TRBJ2-1|-
CASSVAGTSVHNEQFF
TGTGCCAGCAGTGTAGCCGGGACTAGCGTTCACAATGAGCAGTTCTTC
>TRBD1|TRBV5-6|TRBJ1-5|-
CASSSTLTGGGSQPQHF
TGTGCCAGCAGCTCAACGTTGACAGGGGGTGGTAGTCAGCCCCAGCATTTT
>-|TRBV2|TRBJ2-7|-
CASRLESSNYEQYF
TGTGCCAGCAGGTTAGAGAGTAGTAACTACGAGCAGTACTTC
>-|TRBV7-6|TRBJ1-1|-
CASSLAPGRMNTEAFF
TGTGCCAGCAGCTTAGCCCCGGGGAGGATGAACACTGAAGCTTTCTTT